A single sample is the source of the 26 T cell receptor beta chains below, sequenced in a study of cytomegalovirus exposure and HLA in healthy donors. The PCR ran on 60 Vbeta and 13 Jbeta primers. Generated by immunoSEQ multiplex PCR, the TCRdb table keeps only in-frame clones and is missing some. The sample records fewer than 150,000 clones, approximately 77% being singletons. The specimen was PBMCs. Source of these receptors: a man aged 30-40 years in good health and CMV-seronegative.

This clone was found once. The chain is built from TRBV5-1 and TRBJ2-2; TRBD1 agrees at 9 bases. Trimming at V came to 6 bases and at J to 3 bases, leaving 6 bases not matched to a gene. This CDR3 is built from 15 residues. Germline CDR1 SGHRS, CDR2 YFSETQ. CDR3 loop: CASTRDREDTGELFF. The CDR3, as DNA: TGCGCCAGCACCCGGGACAGGGAGGACACCGGGGAGCTGTTTTTT.

The V call is TRBV9, the J call TRBJ2-6; D possibly corresponds to TRBD1 (7 bases). The CDR3 is 18 residues long. Germline V gene lookup returns CDR1 SGDLS and CDR2 YYNGEE. V was trimmed by 1 base and J by 0 bases, leaving 14 bases between them. For the CDR3, the DNA is TGTGCCAGCAGCGTACACCGACAGGGAGGCTCTGGGGCCAACGTCCTGACTTTC. Protein: CASSVHRQGGSGANVLTF.

This clone was observed a handful of times. This sequence joins TRBV11-3 and TRBJ2-2, with 7 bases lining up with TRBD2. V gave up 5 bases and J gave up 0 bases; unmatched junction bases: 3. CDR1 and CDR2 from the germline V gene are SGHNT and YENEEA. The CDR3 is made up of 15 amino acids. The CDR3 DNA is TGTGCCAGCAGCGGTAGCGGGTCGAACACCGGGGAGCTGTTTTTT. Protein: CASSGSGSNTGELFF.

The chain recombines TRBV19 with TRBJ2-5; D not resolved. The CDR3 has 13 amino acids. Germline values: CDR1 LNHDA, CDR2 SQIVND (reference sequence). The V and J ends lost 5 bases and 0 bases respectively, with 7 bases between them. The CDR3 reads CASSRDNQETQYF. The DNA of the CDR3 is TGTGCCAGTAGTCGTGACAACCAAGAGACCCAGTACTTC.

V usage is TRBV7-9 and J usage is TRBJ2-3, with unresolved D. With 5 bases removed from V and 6 bases from J, the gap between germline ends came to 9 bases. Germline CDR1 SEHNR, CDR2 FQNEAQ (reference sequence). This CDR3 spans 12 amino acids. CDR3 amino acids: CASSPRPDTQYF. In DNA form, the CDR3 reads TGTGCCAGCAGCCCCCGTCCCGATACGCAGTATTTT.

This chain uses TRBV6-1 with TRBJ2-1; the D gene is possibly TRBD1 (8 bases). V was shortened by 1 base and J by 10 bases, with 17 bases between the two germline ends. Germline V gene sequence: CDR1 MNHNS, CDR2 SASEGT. This CDR3 contains 15 residues. The CDR3, as DNA: TGTGCCAGCAGTGAAGGAGGACAGGGAGGGAGGGAGCAGTTCTTC. It yields the protein CASSEGGQGGREQFF.

The chain couples TRBV11-3 to TRBJ2-3; no firm D call. The CDR3 extends over 15 amino acids. Germline assignment: CDR1 SGHNT and CDR2 YENEEA. V was pared by 2 bases and J by 2 bases, with 11 bases between. In DNA, the CDR3 is TGTGCCAGCAGCTTATTTACCGGGTCCACAGATACGCAGTATTTT. Protein sequence: CASSLFTGSTDTQYF.

The V call is TRBV10-3, the J call TRBJ2-5; maybe TRBD2 (5 bases). The last part of the DNA fits TRBJ2-7 better; the J call may be wrong. Germline values: CDR1 ENHRY, CDR2 SYGVKD. This CDR3 comprises 12 residues. This CDR3 is CAISPEGHEQYF. CDR3 nucleotides: TGTGCCATCAGTCCCGAGGGTCACGAGCAGTACTTC.

The chain combines TRBV18 with TRBJ1-1; no reliable D call. Germline assignment: CDR1 KGHSH and CDR2 LQKENI. The V gene lost 3 bases and the J gene lost 3 bases, with 8 bases spanning the gap. CDR3 length: 13 residues. The CDR3 is CASSPRTDTEAFF. The CDR3 DNA sequence: TGTGCCAGCTCACCGAGAACGGACACTGAAGCTTTCTTT.

V and J are TRBV9 and TRBJ2-1, with no clear D. V was shortened by 3 bases and J by 8 bases, with 9 bases between the two germline ends. Germline V CDR1 and CDR2: SGDLS, YYNGEE. The CDR3 has 12 amino acids. The CDR3 DNA reads as TGTGCCAGCAGCGCTAATTCGTATGAGCAGTTCTTC. Its translation is CASSANSYEQFF.

The chain couples TRBV6-5 to TRBJ2-1, with TRBD2 identical over 8 bases. Germline lookup yields CDR1 MNHEY and CDR2 SVGAGI. The V and J ends lost 7 bases and 4 bases, in that order; junction bases with no gene match: 9. The CDR3 length is 15 residues. CDR3: CASTFGSGAYNEQFF. CDR3 bases: TGTGCCAGCACCTTTGGTAGCGGGGCGTACAATGAGCAGTTCTTC.

The rearrangement links TRBV5-6 to TRBJ2-1; D is ambiguous. The length of the CDR3 is 16 residues. V was cut by 0 bases and J by 0 bases, with 10 bases left in between. Germline V gene data show CDR1 as SGHDT and CDR2 as YYEEEE. The CDR3 loop is CASSLAMGNSYNEQFF. The CDR3 DNA reads TGTGCCAGCAGCTTGGCCATGGGCAACTCCTACAATGAGCAGTTCTTC.

This chain links TRBV10-3 with TRBJ1-2; TRBD1 matches 10 bases. CDR3 length equals 15 residues. V trimming: 3 bases; J trimming: 8 bases; junction bases outside the gene matches: 9. The V gene's germline CDR1 is ENHRY and CDR2 SYGVKD. CDR3 region: CAISDGQGEGLGYTF. The DNA of the CDR3 is TGTGCCATCAGTGACGGACAGGGGGAGGGTTTGGGCTACACCTTC.

This chain connects TRBV5-1 to TRBJ2-1; tentative D call: TRBD1 (7 bases). This CDR3 has 15 residues. Germline CDR1 SGHRS, CDR2 YFSETQ. V was shortened by 0 bases and J by 5 bases, with 12 bases between the two germline ends. The DNA of the CDR3 is TGCGCCAGCAGCTTGGCGGGCAGGGGGGACAATGAGCAGTTCTTC. Translated: CASSLAGRGDNEQFF.

V gene TRBV7-8 combines with J gene TRBJ1-1, with D perhaps TRBD1 (5 bases). V lost 5 bases to trimming and J lost 5 bases, with 15 bases between them. The CDR3 length is 14 residues. Germline lookup yields CDR1 SGHVS and CDR2 FQNEAQ. CDR3 nucleotides: TGTGCCAGCAGCCTACGGGGGGGTAGAACTGAAGCTTTCTTT. It codes for CASSLRGGRTEAFF.

The J gene is TRBJ2-5, the V gene TRBV5-4; D is perhaps TRBD2 (6 bases). The germline V gene has CDR1 SGHNT and CDR2 YYREEE (reference sequence). The V end lost 3 bases, the J end lost 7 bases, and 22 bases lay between the germline ends. The CDR3 is 16 residues long. CDR3 protein: CASSSPGAGALGTQYF. CDR3 sequence (DNA): TGTGCCAGCAGCTCCCCGGGAGCTGGGGCGTTAGGGACCCAGTACTTC.

The chain links TRBV18 to TRBJ1-1; D is possibly TRBD1 (5 bases). The CDR3 runs 16 residues. Trimming removed 5 bases at V and 0 bases at J, with 16 bases between. Germline V gives CDR1 KGHSH, CDR2 LQKENI. Here the CDR3 reads CASSADTYLMNTEAFF. The CDR3 region has the DNA TGTGCCAGCTCAGCGGACACATACTTAATGAACACTGAAGCTTTCTTT. Full variable domain (rest looked up from reference TRBV18 and TRBJ1-1): NAGVMQNPRHLVRRRGQEARLRCSPMKGHSHVYWYRQLPEEGLKFMVYLQKENIIDESGMPKERFSAEFPKEGPSILRIQQVVRGDSAAYFCASSADTYLMNTEAFFGQGTRLTVV.

This sequence joins TRBV27 and TRBJ1-5, with D perhaps TRBD1 (5 bases). CDR3 length: 15 amino acids. The V end lost 1 base, the J end lost 6 bases, and 13 bases lay between the germline ends. Germline V gene lookup returns CDR1 MNHEY and CDR2 SMNVEV (reference sequence). The CDR3 is CASSLYPGMSQPQHF. The CDR3 DNA sequence: TGTGCCAGCAGTTTATATCCAGGGATGAGTCAGCCCCAGCATTTT.

This CDR3 reads CASSPTTGGRANEQYF. The CDR3 nucleotides read TGTGCCAGCAGCCCCACGACCGGGGGGCGCGCCAACGAGCAGTACTTC. The rearrangement uses TRBV7-9 and TRBJ2-7, with TRBD2 as a possible D gene (7 bases). Germline values: CDR1 SEHNR, CDR2 FQNEAQ (reference sequence). The CDR3 contains 16 residues. With 5 bases removed from V and 5 bases from J, the gap between germline ends came to 22 bases.

The J gene is TRBJ2-5, the V gene TRBV5-1; 14 bases fit TRBD2. Germline V gives CDR1 SGHRS, CDR2 YFSETQ. V shed 1 base and J 0 bases; nucleotides not matched to a gene: 11. This CDR3 is 20 amino acids long. Written as DNA, the CDR3 is TGCGCCAGCAGCTTGCCAGGGACTAGCGGGAGTGAGAACTACCAAGAGACCCAGTACTTC. It is translated as CASSLPGTSGSENYQETQYF.

The chain has TRBV10-3 and TRBJ2-1; TRBD1 is a possible D gene (6 bases). CDR1 is ENHRY, CDR2 SYGVKD, per germline. The CDR3 contains 15 residues. V lost 4 bases, J lost 2 bases, and 12 bases lay in between. The CDR3 nucleotides read TGTGCCATCAGTGGAGGGCAGGGGACCTACAATGAGCAGTTCTTC. It translates to CAISGGQGTYNEQFF.

This clone was seen once. CDR3 bases: TGCGCCAGCAGTGATCACAATTTGCCAGATACGCAGTATTTT. Amino acid sequence: CASSDHNLPDTQYF. V usage is TRBV10-1 and J usage is TRBJ2-3, with D unclear. Between the trimmed V and J ends, which lost 3 bases and 4 bases, there was a span of 11 bases. The CDR3 totals 14 residues. CDR1 WNHNN and CDR2 SYGVQD come from the germline V gene (reference sequence).

Turning to this clone: At the DNA level, this CDR3 is encoded by other sequences in the same sample as well. DNA of the CDR3: TGTGCCACCAGCAGAGATAGGGACTCATCCTACAATGAGCAGTTCTTC. Translating gives CATSRDRDSSYNEQFF. The V call is TRBV15, the J call TRBJ2-1; TRBD2 might be the D (6 bases). Trimming removed 0 bases from V and 1 base from J, with 10 bases in between. The CDR3 is made up of 16 amino acids. The germline CDR1 and CDR2 sequences are LNHNV and YYDKDF (reference sequence).

The chain employs TRBV11-2 and TRBJ1-1; no definite D call. Per the germline V gene, CDR1 is SGHAT and CDR2 is FQNNGV. The CDR3 is 13 residues long. V was cut by 1 base and J by 5 bases, with 8 bases left in between. For the CDR3, the DNA is TGTGCCAGCAGCTTAGCACCCGGGACTGAAGCTTTCTTT. Encoded protein: CASSLAPGTEAFF.

The CDR3 here is CASRAPSGRNEQFF. The DNA of the CDR3 is TGTGCCAGCAGAGCCCCCAGCGGGAGGAATGAGCAGTTCTTC. The chain links TRBV2 to TRBJ2-1; 9 nucleotides match TRBD2. Germline V lookup: CDR1 SNHLY, CDR2 FYNNEI. Trimming at V came to 6 bases and at J to 7 bases, leaving 7 bases not matched to a gene. The CDR3 is made up of 14 amino acids.

The chain employs TRBV28 and TRBJ2-7, with 7 positions matching TRBD1. This CDR3 comprises 15 residues. Germline CDR1 MDHEN, CDR2 SYDVKM. V lost 6 bases and J lost 5; bases outside the gene matches: 13. CDR3 sequence reads: CASSLKQGVGDEQYF. The CDR3, as DNA: TGTGCCAGCAGCCTAAAGCAGGGGGTTGGTGACGAGCAGTACTTC.